The T cell receptor beta chain under discussion was sequenced for a study of radiotherapy plus CTLA-4 blockade in lung cancer. Clones were read by immunoSEQ multiplex PCR, and TCRdb kept only the in-frame ones, dropping some. The table records 75,000 to 100,000 clones, approximately 85% of them present only once. Focal radiation plus CTLA-4 blockade with ipilimumab was administered to patients who had chemo-refractory metastatic non-small-cell lung cancer. As concerns this clone: Its antigen is not known.

Study-level points and caveats: Clones of tumor-derived TCRs expanded in blood after radiotherapy plus ipilimumab. Among reported predictors of response, early blood T cell clone dynamics with interferon-beta performed best.

V lost 2 bases and J lost 6, with 5 bases in between. The length of the CDR3 is 12 residues. Looked up from germline, CDR1 is MNHNS and CDR2 is SASEGT. The sequenced sample was peripheral blood, obtained from a patient treated with radiotherapy plus ipilimumab. The V call is TRBV6-1, the J call TRBJ2-1, with a tentative D call TRBD1 (5 bases). This clonotype was obtained from a human donor with non-small cell lung cancer who had a partial response to radiotherapy plus ipilimumab. The CDR3 protein is CASSERGNEQFF. The DNA for the CDR3 is TGTGCCAGCAGTGAAAGGGGCAATGAGCAGTTCTTC.